Shown below are 29 T cell receptor beta chains from a single sample sequenced in a study of blood T cell repertoires in COVID-19. TCRdb's table, derived via immunoSEQ multiplex PCR, lists solely in-frame clones and lacks some. The sample consists of 25,000 to 30,000 clones, just under 95% of them appearing once. Sequenced sample: peripheral blood. The receptors originated from a human donor with active COVID-19. The donor label of this sample is uncertain.

This rearrangement joins TRBV7-9 to TRBJ2-3, with 9 bases matching TRBD2. Germline V CDR1 and CDR2: SEHNR, FQNEAQ (reference sequence). The junction had 4 bases not matched to a gene; V was cut back by 5 bases and J by 1 base. CDR3 length: 15 residues. The DNA for the CDR3 is TGTGCCAGCAGCCAGGGACTAGCTCGCACAGATACGCAGTATTTT. Translation: CASSQGLARTDTQYF.

V is TRBV7-2 and J is TRBJ2-3; 8 bases fit TRBD2. CDR3 length: 17 amino acids. Germline V CDR1 and CDR2: SGHTA, FQGNSA. Trimming at V came to 5 bases and at J to 4 bases, leaving 14 bases not matched to a gene. CDR3 nucleotide sequence: TGTGCCAGCAGCGGCCAGAGGGGAGCGGGGGCCGCAGATACGCAGTATTTT. Translated, it gives CASSGQRGAGAADTQYF.

This chain uses TRBV11-3 with TRBJ2-2; 10 nucleotides align to TRBD1. The V gene end was trimmed by 5 bases and the J gene end by 4 bases; junction bases not matched to a gene: 7. The CDR3 has 16 amino acids. Looked up from germline, CDR1 is SGHNT and CDR2 is YENEEA. The CDR3 reads CASSTRTGGGTGELFF. The CDR3 nucleotides are TGTGCCAGCAGCACCCGGACAGGGGGGGGCACCGGGGAGCTGTTTTTT.

This clone appeared a single time. V usage is TRBV29-1 and J usage is TRBJ2-3; D not certain. Germline lookup yields CDR1 SQVTM and CDR2 ANQGSEA. The CDR3 sequence is 13 residues long. Deletions cut 3 bases from V and 2 bases from J, with 9 bases between. The CDR3 region is CSVERAPTDTQYF. CDR3 nucleotides: TGCAGCGTTGAGAGAGCTCCCACAGATACGCAGTATTTT.

This rearrangement joins TRBV7-9 to TRBJ1-1, with D possibly matching TRBD1 (6 bases). The ends were cut back, 0 bases at V and 1 base at J, with 6 bases in the middle. CDR1 is SEHNR, CDR2 FQNEAQ, per germline (reference sequence). CDR3 length equals 14 residues. The CDR3 is CASSLAGGNTEAFF. CDR3 nucleotides: TGTGCCAGCAGCTTAGCAGGGGGGAACACTGAAGCTTTCTTT. The full variable domain, rest sourced from reference TRBV7-9 and TRBJ1-1, is DTGVSQNPRHKITKRGQNVTFRCDPISEHNRLYWYRQTLGQGPEFLTYFQNEAQLEKSRLLSDRFSAERPKGSFSTLEIQRTEQGDSAMYLCASSLAGGNTEAFFGQGTRLTVV.

The V gene is TRBV25-1, the J gene TRBJ1-4; D call uncertain. V shed 2 bases and J shed 8 bases, with 18 bases lying between them. CDR3 length equals 16 residues. Per the germline V gene, CDR1 is MGHDK and CDR2 is SYGVNS. The CDR3 region has the DNA TGTGCCAGCAGTGAAGCAGTCTCTGGGAGAACGGAAAAACTGTTTTTT. Translated: CASSEAVSGRTEKLFF.

The chain is built from TRBV12-3 or TRBV12-4 and TRBJ2-7; 7 bases line up with TRBD1. The CDR3 is 13 amino acids. Losses at the gene ends were 5 bases for V and 2 bases for J; bases not matched to a gene: 3. CDR3 residues: CASSRDRAYEQYF. The CDR3 nucleotides are TGTGCCAGCAGTCGGGACAGAGCCTACGAGCAGTACTTC.

The chain uses TRBV15 and TRBJ2-7; a possible D gene is TRBD1 (5 bases). The CDR3 consists of 14 residues. Trimming left V 8 bases short and J 3 bases short, with 17 bases between. The germline CDR1 and CDR2 sequences are LNHNV and YYDKDF (reference sequence). CDR3 DNA sequence: TGTGCCACCTCCCAGGGAATAAGGGTCTACGAGCAGTACTTC. Its translation: CATSQGIRVYEQYF.

A note on this clone: The junction departs from the called germline gene at one end, perhaps through a read error. CDR3 coding DNA: TGTGCCAGCAGCCTAGCGGGAGCGGGTATGCAAGAGACCCAGTACTTC. As protein: CASSLAGAGMQETQYF. The chain is built from TRBV7-9 and TRBJ2-5; TRBD2 agrees at 10 bases. The germline V gene encodes CDR1 SEHNR and CDR2 FQNEAQ (reference sequence). The length of the CDR3 is 16 residues.

The chain employs TRBV11-3 and TRBJ2-3; TRBD2 agrees at 7 bases. This CDR3 spans 14 amino acids. Germline CDR1 SGHNT, CDR2 YENEEA. J gave up 6 bases and V 1 base, and 4 bases lay outside the gene matches. CDR3 region: CASSLGARGDTQYF. CDR3 nucleotides: TGTGCCAGCAGCTTAGGTGCGCGGGGGGATACGCAGTATTTT.

The table lists this clone with a count of one. The V gene is TRBV7-9, the J gene TRBJ2-1; D is perhaps TRBD2 (6 bases). CDR3 size: 13 residues. V was trimmed by 1 base and J by 9 bases, leaving 10 bases between them. CDR1 and CDR2 (germline): SEHNR, FQNEAQ (reference sequence). The CDR3 is CASSLGEVAEQFF. DNA for the CDR3: TGTGCCAGCAGCTTAGGGGAGGTTGCTGAGCAGTTCTTC.

This clone appeared once. The chain is built from TRBV6-1 and TRBJ2-1; possible D gene TRBD2, 5 bases. The germline CDR1 and CDR2 sequences are MNHNS and SASEGT. CDR3 length: 14 residues. V was cut by 4 bases and J by 2 bases, with 9 bases left in between. The CDR3 here is CASSGAAAYNEQFF. The CDR3 nucleotides are TGTGCCAGCAGTGGAGCGGCGGCCTACAATGAGCAGTTCTTC.

The chain employs TRBV6-5 and TRBJ2-1; TRBD2 agrees at 13 bases. CDR3 length: 16 amino acids. The V segment lost 1 base and the J segment 6 bases; nucleotides outside the gene matches: 3. Per germline, CDR1 MNHEY and CDR2 SVGAGI. The CDR3 DNA reads as TGTGCCAGCAGTTACTTACTAGCGGGAGGGTTCAATGAGCAGTTCTTC. It codes for CASSYLLAGGFNEQFF.

V and J are TRBV5-1 and TRBJ1-4, with 10 bases matching TRBD1. Germline V CDR1 and CDR2: SGHRS, YFSETQ. The V segment lost 0 bases and the J segment 7 bases; nucleotides outside the gene matches: 6. This CDR3 contains 16 residues. The CDR3 sequence: CASSLGQGAIREKLFF. The CDR3 bases are TGCGCCAGCAGCTTGGGACAGGGGGCGATTCGTGAAAAACTGTTTTTT.

V gene TRBV6-6 combines with J gene TRBJ1-1; 7 bases map to TRBD1. Per germline, CDR1 MNHNY and CDR2 SVGAGI (reference sequence). This CDR3 spans 15 amino acids. V lost 2 bases to trimming and J lost 3 bases; unmatched junction nucleotides: 6. CDR3 loop: CASSYRDRMDTEAFF. CDR3 sequence (DNA): TGTGCCAGCAGTTACCGGGACAGAATGGACACTGAAGCTTTCTTT.

The chain links TRBV5-8 to TRBJ1-4; TRBD1 might be the D (6 bases). Trimming cost V 4 bases and J 7 bases, with 20 bases left between them. Germline CDR1 reads SGHTS; CDR2 reads YDEGEE. The CDR3 runs to 16 residues. This chain's CDR3 is CASSGIRGARIEKLFF. The CDR3 DNA reads as TGTGCCAGCAGCGGAATCAGGGGCGCGCGGATTGAAAAACTGTTTTTT.

The gene calls are TRBV15 and TRBJ2-3, with 11 bases matching TRBD2. The CDR3 is 16 residues long. Germline V gene sequence: CDR1 LNHNV, CDR2 YYDKDF (reference sequence). The J segment lost 0 bases and the V segment lost 11 bases, leaving 10 bases of the junction unmatched. For the CDR3, the DNA is TGTGCCTCCGGAGGGACTAGCGGAACTAGCACAGATACGCAGTATTTT. Translated: CASGGTSGTSTDTQYF.

The chain has TRBV29-1 and TRBJ2-1, with D unresolved. The CDR3 is 14 residues long. V lost 2 bases and J 10 bases, leaving 18 bases between the germline ends. Germline V gene sequence: CDR1 SQVTM, CDR2 ANQGSEA. CDR3 sequence: CSVEYGRVLREQFF. CDR3 sequence (DNA): TGCAGCGTTGAATATGGCCGGGTCCTAAGGGAGCAGTTCTTC.

The chain joins TRBV28 to TRBJ1-6; TRBD1 matches at 9 bases. The V gene's germline CDR1 is MDHEN and CDR2 SYDVKM. V gave up 6 bases and J gave up 8 bases; unmatched junction bases: 8. This CDR3 is built from 15 residues. The CDR3 spells CASSPRTGVYSPLHF. The CDR3 bases are TGTGCCAGCAGCCCCCGGACAGGGGTTTATTCACCCCTCCACTTT.

CDR3 nucleotide sequence: TGTGCCAGCAGCTTGGGACTAGCGGGGCCTTCCTACGAGCAGTACTTC. The encoded protein is CASSLGLAGPSYEQYF. The rearrangement links TRBV5-4 to TRBJ2-7; 11 bases agree with TRBD2. CDR3 length: 16 amino acids. From germline, CDR1 is SGHNT and CDR2 YYREEE (reference sequence). Trimming cost V 0 bases and J 1 base; bases outside gene matches: 3.

The chain employs TRBV3-1 (or the pseudogene TRBV3-2) and TRBJ1-1, with D perhaps TRBD1 (5 bases). The V end was cut by 3 bases, the J end by 0 bases, with 8 bases between. The CDR3 is 14 residues long. In germline, CDR1 is LGHDT, CDR2 YNNKEL (reference sequence). The CDR3, as DNA: TGTGCCAGCAGCCACAGGGTTTTGAACACTGAAGCTTTCTTT. Amino acid sequence: CASSHRVLNTEAFF.

The chain couples TRBV11-3 to TRBJ2-1, with 10 bases that match TRBD2. After removal of 1 base from V and 6 bases from J, the junction contained 3 bases not matched to a gene. The CDR3 extends over 15 amino acids. Germline V gene lookup returns CDR1 SGHNT and CDR2 YENEEA. CDR3 DNA: TGTGCCAGCAGCTTAGCTGGACTAGCGGCCAATGAGCAGTTCTTC. Protein: CASSLAGLAANEQFF.

The chain recombines TRBV6-2 or TRBV6-3 with TRBJ2-1; TRBD2 is a possible D gene (6 bases). Germline CDR1 is MNHEY and CDR2 is SVGEGT. Trimming removed 5 bases from V and 4 bases from J, with 12 bases in between. The CDR3 totals 14 residues. The CDR3 region is CASSRPGRYNEQFF. CDR3 DNA: TGTGCCAGCAGTCGACCCGGGAGATACAATGAGCAGTTCTTC.

This clone was seen just once. A read error may account for a junction end that differs from germline. The J gene is TRBJ2-1, the V gene TRBV7-7; the match to TRBD2 covers 14 bases. Germline values: CDR1 SSHAT, CDR2 FNYEAQ (reference sequence). This CDR3 is 17 amino acids long. CDR3 sequence (DNA): TGTGCTAGCAGCTTATATCGACTAGCGGGAGGGGGCGATGAGCAGTTCTTC. This translates into CASSLYRLAGGGDEQFF.

V gene TRBV3-1 (or the pseudogene TRBV3-2) combines with J gene TRBJ2-1, with 10 nucleotides matching TRBD2. V lost 2 bases to trimming and J lost 4 bases; unmatched junction nucleotides: 2. Per the germline V gene, CDR1 is LGHDT and CDR2 is YNNKEL (reference sequence). CDR3 length: 15 residues. CDR3 residues: CASSQRTSGYNEQFF. Written as DNA, the CDR3 is TGTGCCAGCAGCCAAAGGACTAGCGGATACAATGAGCAGTTCTTC.

This sequence joins TRBV5-6 and TRBJ2-7, with no clear D. The V gene lost 4 bases and the J gene lost 0 bases, with 20 bases spanning the gap. The CDR3 has 17 residues. The germline CDR1 and CDR2 sequences are SGHDT and YYEEEE. CDR3 in amino acids: CASSPLNARVSSYEQYF. As DNA, the CDR3 is TGTGCCAGCAGCCCCCTAAACGCCCGGGTGAGCTCCTACGAGCAGTACTTC.

The DNA for the CDR3 is TGTGCCAGCTCACCGTTGTTAGCGGGGGGTCGTAATGAGCAGTTCTTC. It specifies CASSPLLAGGRNEQFF. This chain connects TRBV18 to TRBJ2-1; TRBD2 agrees at 10 bases. Germline values: CDR1 KGHSH, CDR2 LQKENI. The trim removed 3 bases at V and 7 bases at J, leaving 9 bases unmatched. CDR3 length: 16 amino acids.

This chain connects TRBV9 to TRBJ2-1; 11 positions agree with TRBD2. The germline gives CDR1 SGDLS, CDR2 YYNGEE. The CDR3 contains 15 residues. After removal of 3 bases from V and 8 bases from J, the junction contained 7 bases not matched to a gene. This chain's CDR3 is CASSAASGRIHEQFF. For the CDR3, the DNA is TGTGCCAGCAGCGCAGCTAGCGGGAGGATCCATGAGCAGTTCTTC.

The rearrangement uses TRBV6-5 and TRBJ1-3; D gene unclear. V was trimmed by 6 bases and J by 0 bases, leaving 9 bases between them. CDR1 is MNHEY and CDR2 is SVGAGI in the germline V gene. This CDR3 is 14 amino acids long. The CDR3 protein is CASSRGVSGNTIYF. In DNA, the CDR3 is TGTGCCAGCAGCCGAGGAGTCTCTGGAAACACCATATATTTT.